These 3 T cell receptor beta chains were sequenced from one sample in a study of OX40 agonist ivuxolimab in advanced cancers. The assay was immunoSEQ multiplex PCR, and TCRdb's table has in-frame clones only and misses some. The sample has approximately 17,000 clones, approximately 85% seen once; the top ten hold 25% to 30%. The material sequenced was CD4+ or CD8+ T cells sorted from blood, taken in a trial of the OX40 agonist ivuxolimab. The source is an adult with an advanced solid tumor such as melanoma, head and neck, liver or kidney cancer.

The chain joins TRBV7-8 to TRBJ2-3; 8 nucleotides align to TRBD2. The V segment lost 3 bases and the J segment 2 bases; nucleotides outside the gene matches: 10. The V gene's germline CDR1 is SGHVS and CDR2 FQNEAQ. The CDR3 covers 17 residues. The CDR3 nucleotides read TGTGCCAGCAGCTTCCGCCCCCTAGCGGGTAACACAGATACGCAGTATTTT. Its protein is CASSFRPLAGNTDTQYF.

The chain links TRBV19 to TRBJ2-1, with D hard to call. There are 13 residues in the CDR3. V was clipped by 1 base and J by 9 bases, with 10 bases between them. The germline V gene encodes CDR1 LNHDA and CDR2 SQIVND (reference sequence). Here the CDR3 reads CASSIGGPGEQFF. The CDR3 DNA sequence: TGTGCCAGTAGTATAGGTGGGCCGGGTGAGCAGTTCTTC.

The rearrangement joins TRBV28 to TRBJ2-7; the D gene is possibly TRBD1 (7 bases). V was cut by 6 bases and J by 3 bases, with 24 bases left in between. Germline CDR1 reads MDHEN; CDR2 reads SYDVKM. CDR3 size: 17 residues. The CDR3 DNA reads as TGTGCCAGCAGCGAGACAGGGAGGTCCCCCCTCCTCTACGAGCAGTACTTC. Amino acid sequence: CASSETGRSPLLYEQYF.